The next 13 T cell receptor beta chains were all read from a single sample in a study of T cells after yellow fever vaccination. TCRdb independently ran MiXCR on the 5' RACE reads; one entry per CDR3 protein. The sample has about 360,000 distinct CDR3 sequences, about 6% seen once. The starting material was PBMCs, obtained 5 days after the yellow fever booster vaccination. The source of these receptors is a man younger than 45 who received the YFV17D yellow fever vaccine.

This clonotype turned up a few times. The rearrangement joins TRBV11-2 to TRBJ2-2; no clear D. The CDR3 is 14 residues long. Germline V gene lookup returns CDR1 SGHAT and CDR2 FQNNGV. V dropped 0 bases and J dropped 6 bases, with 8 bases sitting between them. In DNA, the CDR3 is TGTGCCAGCAGCTTAGATCTGCCCCCCGGGGAGCTGTTTTTT. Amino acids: CASSLDLPPGELFF.

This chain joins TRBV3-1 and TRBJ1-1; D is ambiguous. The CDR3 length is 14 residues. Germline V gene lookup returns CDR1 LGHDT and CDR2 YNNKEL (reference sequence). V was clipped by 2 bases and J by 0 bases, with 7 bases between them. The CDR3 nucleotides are TGTGCCAGCAGCCAACTGGGGTTGAACACTGAAGCTTTCTTT. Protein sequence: CASSQLGLNTEAFF.

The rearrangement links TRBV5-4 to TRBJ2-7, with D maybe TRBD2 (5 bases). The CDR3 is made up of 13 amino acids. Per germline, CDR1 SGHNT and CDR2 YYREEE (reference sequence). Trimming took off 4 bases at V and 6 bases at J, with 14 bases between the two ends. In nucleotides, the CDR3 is TGTGCCAGCAGCCCCGGGGTAGGCCCCGAGCAGTACTTC. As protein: CASSPGVGPEQYF.

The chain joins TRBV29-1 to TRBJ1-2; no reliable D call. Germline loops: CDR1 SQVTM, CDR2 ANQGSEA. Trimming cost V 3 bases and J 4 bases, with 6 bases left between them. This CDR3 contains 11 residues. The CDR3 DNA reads TGCAGCGTTGAGTACGGCTATGGCTACACCTTC. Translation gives CSVEYGYGYTF.

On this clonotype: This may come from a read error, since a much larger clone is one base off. The CDR3 region is CTSSLPSRAGELFF. The CDR3, as DNA: TGTACCAGCAGCCTCCCAAGTAGGGCCGGGGAGCTGTTTTTT. The rearrangement links TRBV7-2 to TRBJ2-2, with D unclear. The V gene's germline CDR1 is SGHTA and CDR2 FQGNSA. Trimming removed 5 bases at V and 6 bases at J, with 13 bases between. This CDR3 contains 14 residues. Full variable domain (missing parts from reference TRBV7-2 and TRBJ2-2): GAGVSQSPSNKVTEKGKDVELRCDPISGHTALYWYRQSLGQGLEFLIYFQGNSAPDKSGLPSDRFSAERTGGSVSTLTIQRTQQEDSAVYLCTSSLPSRAGELFFGEGSRLTVL.

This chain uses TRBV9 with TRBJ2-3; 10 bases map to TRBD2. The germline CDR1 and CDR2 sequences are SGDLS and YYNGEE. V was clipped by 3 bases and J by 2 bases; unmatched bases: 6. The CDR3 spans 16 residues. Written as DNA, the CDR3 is TGTGCCAGCAGCGATCTAGCGGGAGTCAACACAGATACGCAGTATTTT. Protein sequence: CASSDLAGVNTDTQYF. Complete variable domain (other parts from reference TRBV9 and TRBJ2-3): DSGVTQTPKHLITATGQRVTLRCSPRSGDLSVYWYQQSLDQGLQFLIQYYNGEERAKGNILERFSAQQFPDLHSELNLSSLELGDSALYFCASSDLAGVNTDTQYFGPGTRLTVL.

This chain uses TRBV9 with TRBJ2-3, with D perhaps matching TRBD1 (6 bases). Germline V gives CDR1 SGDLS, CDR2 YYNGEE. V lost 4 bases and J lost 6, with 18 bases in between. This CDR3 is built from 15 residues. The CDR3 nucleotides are TGTGCCAGCAGCCCCCTGACGAGGGGGATGGATACGCAGTATTTT. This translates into CASSPLTRGMDTQYF.

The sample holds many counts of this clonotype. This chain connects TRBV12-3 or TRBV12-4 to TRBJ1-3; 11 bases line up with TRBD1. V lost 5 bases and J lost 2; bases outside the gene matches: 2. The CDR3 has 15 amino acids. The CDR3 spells CASSPGQGAGNTIYF. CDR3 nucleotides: TGTGCCAGCAGTCCGGGACAGGGGGCTGGAAACACCATATATTTT.

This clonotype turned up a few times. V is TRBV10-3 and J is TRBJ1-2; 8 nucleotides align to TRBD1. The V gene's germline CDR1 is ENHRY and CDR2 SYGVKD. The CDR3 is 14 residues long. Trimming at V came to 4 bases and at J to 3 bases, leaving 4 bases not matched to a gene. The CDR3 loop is CAISGTGPDYGYTF. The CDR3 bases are TGTGCCATCAGTGGGACAGGGCCGGACTATGGCTACACCTTC.

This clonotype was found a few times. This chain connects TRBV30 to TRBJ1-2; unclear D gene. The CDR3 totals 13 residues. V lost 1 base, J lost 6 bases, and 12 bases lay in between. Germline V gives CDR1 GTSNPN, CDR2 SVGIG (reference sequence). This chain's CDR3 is CAWSAYYGDGYTF. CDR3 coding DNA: TGTGCCTGGAGTGCTTATTACGGGGATGGCTACACCTTC. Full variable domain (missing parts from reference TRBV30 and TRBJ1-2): SQTIHQWPATLVQPVGSPLSLECTVEGTSNPNLYWYRQAAGRGLQLLFYSVGIGQISSEVPQNLSASRPQDRQFILSSKKLLLSDSGFYLCAWSAYYGDGYTFGSGTRLTVV.

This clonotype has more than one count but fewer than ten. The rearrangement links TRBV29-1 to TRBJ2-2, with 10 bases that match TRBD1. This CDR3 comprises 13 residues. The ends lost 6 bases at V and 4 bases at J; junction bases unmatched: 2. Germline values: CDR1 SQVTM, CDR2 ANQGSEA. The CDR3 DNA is TGCAGCGTGGGGACAGGGGTCACCGGGGAGCTGTTTTTT. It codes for CSVGTGVTGELFF.

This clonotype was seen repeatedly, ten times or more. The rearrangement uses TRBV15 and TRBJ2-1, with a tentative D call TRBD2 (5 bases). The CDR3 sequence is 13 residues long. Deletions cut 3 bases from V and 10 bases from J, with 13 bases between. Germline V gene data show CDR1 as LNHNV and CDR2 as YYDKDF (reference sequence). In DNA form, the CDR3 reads TGTGCCACCAGCAGGGGTGAGGGAAGGGAGCAGTTCTTC. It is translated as CATSRGEGREQFF.

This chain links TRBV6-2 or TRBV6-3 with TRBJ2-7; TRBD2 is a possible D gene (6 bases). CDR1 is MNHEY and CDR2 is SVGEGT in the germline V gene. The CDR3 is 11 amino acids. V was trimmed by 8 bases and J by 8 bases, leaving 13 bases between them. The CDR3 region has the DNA TGTGCCAGCGGGAGGAAAAGGAAGCAGTACTTC. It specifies CASGRKRKQYF.